The sequence of this TCR beta chain was determined in a study of T cell changes during pregnancy in multiple sclerosis. Method: immunoSEQ multiplex PCR; TCRdb's copy keeps in-frame clones and lacks some. The sample yields approximately 46,000 clones, approximately 90% seen once. CDR1 is MNHEY and CDR2 is SMNVEV in the germline V gene (reference sequence). V dropped 2 bases and J dropped 2 bases, with 9 bases sitting between them. The length of the CDR3 is 14 residues. The J gene is TRBJ1-1, the V gene TRBV27; D remains unclear. The sequenced sample was CD8+ T cells from peripheral blood mononuclear cells, obtained in the second trimester of pregnancy. This clonotype was sampled from a female donor with multiple sclerosis, enrolled in a pregnancy study. DNA of the CDR3: TGTGCCAGCAGTTTAGTTGGGAGAAACACTGAAGCTTTCTTT. This encodes CASSLVGRNTEAFF.